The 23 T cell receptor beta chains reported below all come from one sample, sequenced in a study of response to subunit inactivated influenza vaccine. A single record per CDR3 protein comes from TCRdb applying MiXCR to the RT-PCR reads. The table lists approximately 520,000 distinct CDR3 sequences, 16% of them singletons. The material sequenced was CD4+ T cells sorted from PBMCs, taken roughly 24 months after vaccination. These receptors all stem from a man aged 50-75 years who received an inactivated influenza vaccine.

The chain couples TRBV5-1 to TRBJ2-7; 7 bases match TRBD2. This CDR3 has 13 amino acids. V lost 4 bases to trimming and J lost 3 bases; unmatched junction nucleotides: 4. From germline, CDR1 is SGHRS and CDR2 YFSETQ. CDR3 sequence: CASSARGGYEQYF. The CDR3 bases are TGCGCCAGCAGCGCCCGCGGGGGCTACGAGCAGTACTTC.

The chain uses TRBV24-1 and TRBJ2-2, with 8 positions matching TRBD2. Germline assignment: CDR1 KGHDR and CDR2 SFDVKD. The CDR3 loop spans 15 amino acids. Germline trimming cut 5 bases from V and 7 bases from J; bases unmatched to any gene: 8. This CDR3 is CATSAPAGDHGELFF. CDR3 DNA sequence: TGTGCCACCAGTGCGCCAGCGGGAGATCACGGGGAGCTGTTTTTT.

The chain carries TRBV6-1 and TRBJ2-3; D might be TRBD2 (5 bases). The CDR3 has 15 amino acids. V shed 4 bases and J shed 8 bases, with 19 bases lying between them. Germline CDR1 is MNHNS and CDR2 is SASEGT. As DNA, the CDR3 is TGTGCCAGCAGTGCCTTAAGATGGGAGAGGGCTACGCAGTATTTT. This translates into CASSALRWERATQYF.

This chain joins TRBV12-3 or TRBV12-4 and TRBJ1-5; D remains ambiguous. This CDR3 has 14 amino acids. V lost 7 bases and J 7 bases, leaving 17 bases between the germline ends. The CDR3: CASTTVAGGQPQHF. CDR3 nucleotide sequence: TGTGCCAGCACCACAGTGGCCGGAGGGCAGCCCCAGCATTTT.

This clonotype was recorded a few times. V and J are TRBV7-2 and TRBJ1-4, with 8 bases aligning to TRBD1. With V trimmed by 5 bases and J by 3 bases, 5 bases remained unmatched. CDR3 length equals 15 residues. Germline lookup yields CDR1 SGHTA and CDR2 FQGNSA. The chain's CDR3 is CASSRQGAANEKLFF. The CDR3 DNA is TGTGCCAGCAGCCGCCAGGGGGCCGCTAATGAAAAACTGTTTTTT.

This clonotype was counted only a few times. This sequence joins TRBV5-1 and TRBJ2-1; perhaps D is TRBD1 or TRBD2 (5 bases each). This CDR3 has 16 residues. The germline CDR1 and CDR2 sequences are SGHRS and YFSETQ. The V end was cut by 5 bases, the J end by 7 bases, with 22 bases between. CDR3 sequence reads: CASRLAASQGRNEQFF. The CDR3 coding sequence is TGCGCCAGCAGGCTGGCTGCTAGCCAGGGTCGGAATGAGCAGTTCTTC.

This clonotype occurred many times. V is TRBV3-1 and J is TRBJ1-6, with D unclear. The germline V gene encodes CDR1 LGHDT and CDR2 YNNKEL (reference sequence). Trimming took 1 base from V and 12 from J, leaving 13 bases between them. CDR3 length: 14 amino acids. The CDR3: CASSQAEKGQPLHF. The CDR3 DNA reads TGTGCCAGCAGCCAAGCGGAAAAGGGCCAACCCCTCCACTTT.

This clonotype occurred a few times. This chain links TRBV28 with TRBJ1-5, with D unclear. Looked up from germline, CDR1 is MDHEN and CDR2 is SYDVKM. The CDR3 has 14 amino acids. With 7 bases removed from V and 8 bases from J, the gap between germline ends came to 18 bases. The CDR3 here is CASIAEVRGKPQHF. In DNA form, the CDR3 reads TGTGCCAGCATCGCCGAAGTCCGGGGAAAGCCCCAGCATTTT.

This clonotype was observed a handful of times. CDR3 residues: CASSQTTRFPINEQFF. The CDR3 DNA reads TGTGCCAGCAGTCAAACGACTAGATTCCCCATCAATGAGCAGTTCTTC. The rearrangement links TRBV6-2 or TRBV6-3 to TRBJ2-1; a weak D match, TRBD2 (6 bases). The CDR3 loop spans 16 amino acids. V lost 5 bases and J lost 6, with 20 bases in between. Germline V gene data show CDR1 as MNHEY and CDR2 as SVGEGT.

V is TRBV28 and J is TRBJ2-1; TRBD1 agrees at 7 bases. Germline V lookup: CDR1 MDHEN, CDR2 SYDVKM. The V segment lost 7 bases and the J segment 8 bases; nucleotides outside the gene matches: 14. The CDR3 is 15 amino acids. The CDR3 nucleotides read TGTGCCAGCATCGCAGGGGGAACAGCAAGCTATGAGCAGTTCTTC. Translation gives CASIAGGTASYEQFF.

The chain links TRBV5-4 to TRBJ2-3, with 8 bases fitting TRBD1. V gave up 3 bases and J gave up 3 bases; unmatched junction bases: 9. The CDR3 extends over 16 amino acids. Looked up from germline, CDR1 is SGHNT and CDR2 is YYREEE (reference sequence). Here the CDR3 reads CASSWSLTGGTDTQYF. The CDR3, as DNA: TGTGCCAGCAGCTGGTCCCTCACAGGGGGGACAGATACGCAGTATTTT.

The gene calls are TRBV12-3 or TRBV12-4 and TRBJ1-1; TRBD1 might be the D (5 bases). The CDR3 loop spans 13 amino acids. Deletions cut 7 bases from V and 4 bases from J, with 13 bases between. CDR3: CASTLGAATEAFF. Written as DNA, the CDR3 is TGTGCCAGCACACTCGGGGCCGCCACTGAAGCTTTCTTT.

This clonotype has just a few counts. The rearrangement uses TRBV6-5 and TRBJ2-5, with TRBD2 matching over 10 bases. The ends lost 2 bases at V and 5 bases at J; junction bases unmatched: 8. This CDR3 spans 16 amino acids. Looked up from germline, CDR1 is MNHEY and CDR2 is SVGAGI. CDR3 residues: CASSYPGASGGETQYF. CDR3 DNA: TGTGCCAGCAGTTACCCCGGGGCTAGCGGGGGCGAGACCCAGTACTTC.

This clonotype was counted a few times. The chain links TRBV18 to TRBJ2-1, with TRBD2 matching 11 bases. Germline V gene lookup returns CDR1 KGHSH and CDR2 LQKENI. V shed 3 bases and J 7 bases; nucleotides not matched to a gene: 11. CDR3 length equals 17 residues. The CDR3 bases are TGTGCCAGCTCACCTACGGCTGGACGACTAGCGGGAAATGAGCAGTTCTTC. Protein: CASSPTAGRLAGNEQFF.

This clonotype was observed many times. In nucleotides, the CDR3 is TGCAGTGCTAGAGATCGGCTTAGCGGGGCCTCCTACGAGCAGTACTTC. Translation: CSARDRLSGASYEQYF. The chain couples TRBV20-1 to TRBJ2-7; 8 positions match TRBD2. V lost 0 bases, J lost 0 bases, and 7 bases stayed unmatched. CDR1 DFQATT and CDR2 SNEGSKA come from the germline V gene (reference sequence). The CDR3 loop spans 16 amino acids.

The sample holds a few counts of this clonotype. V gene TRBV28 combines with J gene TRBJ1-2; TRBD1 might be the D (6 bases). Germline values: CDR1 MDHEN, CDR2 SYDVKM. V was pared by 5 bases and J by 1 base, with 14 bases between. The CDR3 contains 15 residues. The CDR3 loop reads CASSPGGPNNYGYTF. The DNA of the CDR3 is TGTGCCAGCAGTCCCGGGGGCCCAAATAACTATGGCTACACCTTC.

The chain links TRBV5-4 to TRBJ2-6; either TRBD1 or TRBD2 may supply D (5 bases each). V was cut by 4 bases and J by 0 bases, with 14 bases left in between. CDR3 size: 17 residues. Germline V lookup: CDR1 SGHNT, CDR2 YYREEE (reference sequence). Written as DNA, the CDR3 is TGTGCCAGCAGCCGAGGGGAGACATACTCTGGGGCCAACGTCCTGACTTTC. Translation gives CASSRGETYSGANVLTF.

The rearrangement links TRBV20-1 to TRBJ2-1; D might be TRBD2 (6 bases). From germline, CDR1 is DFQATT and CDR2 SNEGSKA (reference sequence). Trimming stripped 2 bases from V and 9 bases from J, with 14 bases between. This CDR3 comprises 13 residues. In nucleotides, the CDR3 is TGCAGTGCTAGACAACGGGGGTATGGTGAGCAGTTCTTC. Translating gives CSARQRGYGEQFF.

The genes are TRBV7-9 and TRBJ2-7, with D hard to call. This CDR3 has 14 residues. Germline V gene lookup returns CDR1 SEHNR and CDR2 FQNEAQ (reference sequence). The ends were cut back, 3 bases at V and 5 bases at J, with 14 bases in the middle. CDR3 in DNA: TGTGCCAGCAGCTTCAGGCCGCCGACTGACGAGCAGTACTTC. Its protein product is CASSFRPPTDEQYF. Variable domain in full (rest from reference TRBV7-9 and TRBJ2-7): DTGVSQNPRHKITKRGQNVTFRCDPISEHNRLYWYRQTLGQGPEFLTYFQNEAQLEKSRLLSDRFSAERPKGSFSTLEIQRTEQGDSAMYLCASSFRPPTDEQYFGPGTRLTVT.

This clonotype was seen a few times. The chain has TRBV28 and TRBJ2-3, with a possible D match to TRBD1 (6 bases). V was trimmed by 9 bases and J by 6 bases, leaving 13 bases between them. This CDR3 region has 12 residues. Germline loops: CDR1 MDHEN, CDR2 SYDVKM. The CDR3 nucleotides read TGTGCCAGTGCAGTTCAGGGGGATACGCAGTATTTT. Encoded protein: CASAVQGDTQYF. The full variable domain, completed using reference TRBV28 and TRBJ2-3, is DVKVTQSSRYLVKRTGEKVFLECVQDMDHENMFWYRQDPGLGLRLIYFSYDVKMKEKGDIPEGYSVSREKKERFSLILESASTNQTSMYLCASAVQGDTQYFGPGTRLTVL.

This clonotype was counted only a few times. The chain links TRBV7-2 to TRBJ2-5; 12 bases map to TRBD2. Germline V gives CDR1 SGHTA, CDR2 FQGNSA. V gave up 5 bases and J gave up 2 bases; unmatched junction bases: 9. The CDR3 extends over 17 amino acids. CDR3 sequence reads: CASSLRTSGVFQETQYF. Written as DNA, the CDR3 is TGTGCCAGCAGCCTCCGGACTAGCGGGGTGTTTCAAGAGACCCAGTACTTC.

The chain's CDR3 is CASSLPGGGTEAFF. The DNA of the CDR3 is TGTGCCAGCAGCTTACCCGGGGGTGGCACTGAAGCTTTCTTT. This rearrangement joins TRBV7-8 to TRBJ1-1; tentative D call: TRBD1 (5 bases). The CDR3 is made up of 14 amino acids. Trimming pared 2 bases from V and 4 bases from J, leaving 11 bases between. CDR1 and CDR2 from the germline V gene are SGHVS and FQNEAQ.

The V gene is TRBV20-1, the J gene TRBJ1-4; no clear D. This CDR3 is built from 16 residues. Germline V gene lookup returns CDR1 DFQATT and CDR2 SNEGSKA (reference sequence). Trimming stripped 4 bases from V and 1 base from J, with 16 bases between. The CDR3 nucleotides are TGCAGTGCTACCGCCATAAGTGAGAGAACTAATGAAAAACTGTTTTTT. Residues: CSATAISERTNEKLFF.